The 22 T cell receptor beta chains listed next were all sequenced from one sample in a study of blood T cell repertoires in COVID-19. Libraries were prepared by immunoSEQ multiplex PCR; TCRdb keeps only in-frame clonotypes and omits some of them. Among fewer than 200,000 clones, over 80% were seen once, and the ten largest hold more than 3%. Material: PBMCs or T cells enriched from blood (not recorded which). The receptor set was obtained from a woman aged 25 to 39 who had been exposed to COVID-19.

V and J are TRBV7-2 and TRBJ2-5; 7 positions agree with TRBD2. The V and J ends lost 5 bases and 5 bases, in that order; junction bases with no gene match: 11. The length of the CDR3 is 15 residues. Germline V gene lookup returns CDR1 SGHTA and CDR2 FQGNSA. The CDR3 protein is CASSPPGRAGETQYF. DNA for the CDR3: TGTGCCAGCAGCCCACCCGGGAGAGCGGGGGAGACCCAGTACTTC.

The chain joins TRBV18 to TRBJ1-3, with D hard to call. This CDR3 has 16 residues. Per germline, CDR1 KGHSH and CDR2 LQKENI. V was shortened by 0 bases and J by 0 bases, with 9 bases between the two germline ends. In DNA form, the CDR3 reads TGTGCCAGCTCACCACCCGGGGTCATCTCTGGAAACACCATATATTTT. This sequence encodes CASSPPGVISGNTIYF.

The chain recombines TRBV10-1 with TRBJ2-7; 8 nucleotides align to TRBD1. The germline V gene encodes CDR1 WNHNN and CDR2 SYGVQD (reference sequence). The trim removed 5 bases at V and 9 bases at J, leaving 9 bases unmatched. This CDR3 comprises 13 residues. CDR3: CASSQGASVGQYF. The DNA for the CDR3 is TGCGCCAGCAGTCAGGGGGCGAGCGTTGGGCAGTACTTC.

The CDR3 sequence is CATSKEIKGEGTTNEKLFF. For the CDR3, the DNA is TGTGCCACCAGTAAGGAAATAAAGGGGGAGGGGACAACTAATGAAAAACTGTTTTTT. The chain has TRBV24-1 and TRBJ1-4; D is perhaps TRBD1 (6 bases). Between the trimmed V and J ends, which lost 6 bases and 0 bases, there was a span of 22 bases. The germline CDR1 and CDR2 sequences are KGHDR and SFDVKD. The CDR3 totals 19 residues.

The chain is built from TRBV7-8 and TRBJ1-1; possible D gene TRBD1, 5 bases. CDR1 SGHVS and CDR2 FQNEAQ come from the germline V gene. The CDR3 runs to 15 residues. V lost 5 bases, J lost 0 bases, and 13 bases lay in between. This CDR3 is CASSLGAGMNTEAFF. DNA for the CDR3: TGTGCCAGCAGCCTAGGGGCAGGGATGAACACTGAAGCTTTCTTT.

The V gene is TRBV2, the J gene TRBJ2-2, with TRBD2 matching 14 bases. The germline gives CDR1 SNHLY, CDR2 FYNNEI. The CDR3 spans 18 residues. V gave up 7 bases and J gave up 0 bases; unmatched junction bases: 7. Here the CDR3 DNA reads TGTGCCAGCAAGGAGGGGACTAGCGGGGGAGCGAACACCGGGGAGCTGTTTTTT. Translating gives CASKEGTSGGANTGELFF. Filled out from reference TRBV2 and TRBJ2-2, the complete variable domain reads EPEVTQTPSHQVTQMGQEVILRCVPISNHLYFYWYRQILGQKVEFLVSFYNNEISEKSEIFDDQFSVERPDGSNFTLKIRSTKLEDSAMYFCASKEGTSGGANTGELFFGEGSRLTVL.

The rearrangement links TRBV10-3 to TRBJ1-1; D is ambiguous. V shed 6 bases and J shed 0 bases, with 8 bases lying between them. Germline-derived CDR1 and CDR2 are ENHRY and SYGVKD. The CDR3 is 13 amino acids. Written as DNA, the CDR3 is TGTGCCATCAGGTGGGAGATGAACACTGAAGCTTTCTTT. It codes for CAIRWEMNTEAFF.

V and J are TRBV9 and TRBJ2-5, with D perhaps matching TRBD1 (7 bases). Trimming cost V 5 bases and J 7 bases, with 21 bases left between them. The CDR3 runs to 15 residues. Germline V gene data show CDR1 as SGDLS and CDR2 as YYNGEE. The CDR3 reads CASSPSLWQGGTQYF. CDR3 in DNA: TGTGCCAGCAGTCCCAGCTTGTGGCAGGGGGGGACCCAGTACTTC.

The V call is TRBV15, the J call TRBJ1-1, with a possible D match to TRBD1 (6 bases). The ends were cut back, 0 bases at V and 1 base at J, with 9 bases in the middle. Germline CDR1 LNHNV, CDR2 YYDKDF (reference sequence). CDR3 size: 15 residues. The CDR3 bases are TGTGCCACCAGCAGAGATGGGACAAAGAACACTGAAGCTTTCTTT. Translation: CATSRDGTKNTEAFF.

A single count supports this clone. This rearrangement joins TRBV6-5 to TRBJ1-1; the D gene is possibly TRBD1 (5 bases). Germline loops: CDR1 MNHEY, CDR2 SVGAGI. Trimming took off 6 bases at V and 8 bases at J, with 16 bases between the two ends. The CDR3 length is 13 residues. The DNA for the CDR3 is TGTGCCAGCAGCCGGGGGATCTTCACCGAAGCTTTCTTT. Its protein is CASSRGIFTEAFF.

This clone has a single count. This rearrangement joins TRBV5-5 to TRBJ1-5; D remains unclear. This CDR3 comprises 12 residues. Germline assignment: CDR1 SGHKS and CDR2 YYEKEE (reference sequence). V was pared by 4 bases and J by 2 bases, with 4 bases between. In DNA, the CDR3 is TGTGCCAGCAGCGAGGGCAATCAGCCCCAGCATTTT. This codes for CASSEGNQPQHF.

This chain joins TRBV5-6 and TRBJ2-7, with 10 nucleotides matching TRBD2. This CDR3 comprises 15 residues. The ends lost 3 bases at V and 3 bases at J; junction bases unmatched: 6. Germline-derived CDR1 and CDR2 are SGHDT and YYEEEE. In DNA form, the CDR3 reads TGTGCCAGCAGCTCTCTAGCGGGGGATCTCTACGAGCAGTACTTC. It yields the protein CASSSLAGDLYEQYF.

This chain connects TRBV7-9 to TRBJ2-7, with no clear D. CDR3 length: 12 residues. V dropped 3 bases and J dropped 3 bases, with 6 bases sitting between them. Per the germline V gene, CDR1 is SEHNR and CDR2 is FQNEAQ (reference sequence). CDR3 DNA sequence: TGTGCCAGCAGCTTCCAACTCTACGAGCAGTACTTC. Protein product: CASSFQLYEQYF. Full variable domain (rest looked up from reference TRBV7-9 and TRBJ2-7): DTGVSQNPRHKITKRGQNVTFRCDPISEHNRLYWYRQTLGQGPEFLTYFQNEAQLEKSRLLSDRFSAERPKGSFSTLEIQRTEQGDSAMYLCASSFQLYEQYFGPGTRLTVT.

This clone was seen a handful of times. The CDR3 sequence: CSVLGGGGVDEQFF. CDR3 nucleotide sequence: TGCAGCGTTCTAGGGGGTGGTGGAGTCGATGAGCAGTTCTTC. The chain employs TRBV29-1 and TRBJ2-1; weak D call: TRBD1 (6 bases). Trimming cost V 5 bases and J 8 bases, with 19 bases left between them. CDR1 SQVTM and CDR2 ANQGSEA come from the germline V gene. The CDR3 covers 14 residues.

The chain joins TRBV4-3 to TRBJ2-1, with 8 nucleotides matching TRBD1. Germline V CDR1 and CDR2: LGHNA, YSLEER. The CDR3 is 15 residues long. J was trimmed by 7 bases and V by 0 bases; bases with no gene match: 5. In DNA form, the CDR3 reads TGCGCCAGCAGCCAAGATCAGGGGGCCGGTAATGAGCAGTTCTTC. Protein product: CASSQDQGAGNEQFF.

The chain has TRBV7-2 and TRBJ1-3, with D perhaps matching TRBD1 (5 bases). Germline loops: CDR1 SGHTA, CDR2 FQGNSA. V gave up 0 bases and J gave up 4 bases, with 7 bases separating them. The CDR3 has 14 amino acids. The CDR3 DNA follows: TGTGCCAGCAGCTTAGCCAGGGCCGGAAACACCATATATTTT. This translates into CASSLARAGNTIYF.

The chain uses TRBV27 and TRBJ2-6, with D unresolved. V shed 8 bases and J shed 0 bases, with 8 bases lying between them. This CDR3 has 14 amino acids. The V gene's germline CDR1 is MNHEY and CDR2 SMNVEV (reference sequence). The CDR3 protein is CASRPGSGANVLTF. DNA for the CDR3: TGTGCCAGCCGCCCGGGCTCTGGGGCCAACGTCCTGACTTTC.

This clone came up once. The CDR3 DNA is TGTGCCAGCTCACCAACGCGGGGGAGCAATCAGCCCCAGCATTTT. Translation: CASSPTRGSNQPQHF. The chain carries TRBV18 and TRBJ1-5, with D possibly TRBD1 on 5 matching bases. Germline V gives CDR1 KGHSH, CDR2 LQKENI. This CDR3 comprises 15 residues. V gave up 2 bases and J gave up 1 base, with 9 bases separating them.

The DNA for the CDR3 is TGTGCCAGCAGAGGGACAGGGAATTCACCCCTCCACTTT. Translating it yields CASRGTGNSPLHF. V and J are TRBV25-1 and TRBJ1-6; 9 bases map to TRBD1. The J segment lost 7 bases and the V segment lost 6 bases, leaving 1 base of the junction unmatched. CDR1 and CDR2 from the germline V gene are MGHDK and SYGVNS. The CDR3 consists of 13 residues.

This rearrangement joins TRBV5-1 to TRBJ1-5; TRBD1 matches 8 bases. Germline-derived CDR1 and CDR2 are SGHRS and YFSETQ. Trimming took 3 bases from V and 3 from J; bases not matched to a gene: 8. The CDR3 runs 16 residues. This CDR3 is CASSSTGTGDNQPQHF. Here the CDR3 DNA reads TGCGCCAGCAGCTCAACCGGGACAGGAGACAATCAGCCCCAGCATTTT.

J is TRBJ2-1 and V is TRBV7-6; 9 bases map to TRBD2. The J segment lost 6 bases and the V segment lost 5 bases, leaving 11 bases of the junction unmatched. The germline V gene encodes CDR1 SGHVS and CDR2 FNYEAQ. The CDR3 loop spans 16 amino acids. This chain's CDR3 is CASSTQFSGGINEQFF. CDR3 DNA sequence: TGTGCCAGCAGCACCCAATTTAGCGGGGGTATCAATGAGCAGTTCTTC.

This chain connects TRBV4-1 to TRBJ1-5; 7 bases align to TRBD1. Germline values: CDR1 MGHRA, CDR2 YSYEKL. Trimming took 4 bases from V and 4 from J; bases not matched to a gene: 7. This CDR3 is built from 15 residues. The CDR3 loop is CASSLPGTANQPQHF. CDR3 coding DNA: TGCGCCAGCAGCCTTCCCGGGACAGCTAATCAGCCCCAGCATTTT.